Below, one T cell receptor (beta chain) is given with its context. The TCRbeta library incorporated unique molecular identifiers. TCRdb reprocessed the PCR reads with MiXCR, giving one entry per CDR3 protein. The data contain 400,000 to 500,000 distinct CDR3 sequences, under 13% of them singletons. The record originates from a study of T-cell reconstitution after alpha-beta-depleted transplantation in children. Unmatched junction bases numbered 9, after V lost 4 bases and J lost 4 bases. The CDR3 has 16 amino acids. Germline loops: CDR1 SGHRS, CDR2 YFSETQ. This chain links TRBV5-1 with TRBJ1-5, with 9 bases that match TRBD1. The TCR sequence derives from a human donor who donated a stem cell graft to a child with acute myeloid leukemia. Specimen: PBMCs from the stem cell graft donor, collected from the stem cell graft. In DNA form, the CDR3 reads TGCGCCAGCAGCCCCGGGACAGGGATGGGTAATCAGCCCCAGCATTTT. Residues: CASSPGTGMGNQPQHF.